Listed here are 8 T cell receptor beta chains from one sample, sequenced in a study of blood T cell repertoires in COVID-19. TCRdb keeps only in-frame clones here, not all; method: immunoSEQ multiplex PCR. Seen here are roughly 100,000 clones, around nine tenths observed once, and the top ten hold 3.5%. Sequenced sample: peripheral blood. The receptors were sampled from a human donor in a cohort sampled during active COVID-19.

V and J are TRBV6-4 and TRBJ2-3; 9 nucleotides agree with TRBD2. The length of the CDR3 is 16 residues. In germline, CDR1 is MRHNA, CDR2 SNTAGT. Trimming took 0 bases from V and 2 from J; bases not matched to a gene: 3. CDR3 amino acids: CASSDSAGGNTDTQYF. CDR3 in DNA: TGTGCCAGCAGTGACTCGGCGGGAGGGAACACAGATACGCAGTATTTT.

V gene TRBV4-1 combines with J gene TRBJ1-2, with 8 bases fitting TRBD1. The CDR3 has 15 residues. Germline V CDR1 and CDR2: MGHRA, YSYEKL. Trimming at V came to 4 bases and at J to 5 bases, leaving 9 bases not matched to a gene. The CDR3 sequence: CASSRADQGAYGYTF. DNA of the CDR3: TGCGCCAGCAGCCGAGCCGACCAGGGGGCATATGGCTACACCTTC.

This clone was recorded once. This chain uses TRBV24-1 with TRBJ2-2; D gene unclear. Germline V gives CDR1 KGHDR, CDR2 SFDVKD. V lost 0 bases and J lost 1, with 8 bases in between. This CDR3 region has 16 residues. CDR3 in amino acids: CATSDLLTLNTGELFF. DNA for the CDR3: TGTGCCACCAGTGATTTGTTGACACTGAACACCGGGGAGCTGTTTTTT.

The chain joins TRBV29-1 to TRBJ1-1, with D unclear. The germline V gene encodes CDR1 SQVTM and CDR2 ANQGSEA. Trimming cost V 0 bases and J 1 base, with 12 bases left between them. CDR3 length: 15 amino acids. The CDR3 sequence is CSVEDLGSWNTEAFF. The CDR3 coding sequence is TGCAGCGTTGAAGATCTAGGCAGTTGGAACACTGAAGCTTTCTTT.

V is TRBV28 and J is TRBJ2-4; TRBD2 is a possible D gene (6 bases). The germline CDR1 and CDR2 sequences are MDHEN and SYDVKM. Deletions cut 0 bases from V and 1 base from J, with 13 bases between. The CDR3 covers 17 residues. This CDR3 reads CASSLWRLEGAKNIQYF. The CDR3 nucleotides read TGTGCCAGCAGTTTATGGAGGTTGGAGGGGGCCAAAAACATTCAGTACTTC. Full variable domain (outside the CDR3, taken from reference TRBV28 and TRBJ2-4): DVKVTQSSRYLVKRTGEKVFLECVQDMDHENMFWYRQDPGLGLRLIYFSYDVKMKEKGDIPEGYSVSREKKERFSLILESASTNQTSMYLCASSLWRLEGAKNIQYFGAGTRLSVL.

As for this clone: At one end, the junction sequence differs from germline, possibly due to a read error. V gene TRBV7-7 combines with J gene TRBJ2-2; 7 bases are shared with TRBD2. The V gene's germline CDR1 is SSHAT and CDR2 FNYEAQ (reference sequence). The CDR3 spans 16 residues. For the CDR3, the DNA is TGTGCTAGCAGCTTAATTGGGGGGGCGAACACCGGGGAGCTGTTTTTT. Translation gives CASSLIGGANTGELFF.

V is TRBV6-5 and J is TRBJ1-5, with 7 bases that match TRBD1. Looked up from germline, CDR1 is MNHEY and CDR2 is SVGAGI. V shed 6 bases, J shed 3 bases, and the junction held 5 bases outside the gene matches. CDR3 length: 14 amino acids. The DNA for the CDR3 is TGTGCCAGCAGCCCGGGACAGTCCAATCAGCCCCAGCATTTT. The encoded protein is CASSPGQSNQPQHF.

The gene calls are TRBV11-2 and TRBJ2-2; the match to TRBD1 covers 9 bases. The CDR3 covers 15 residues. CDR1 SGHAT and CDR2 FQNNGV come from the germline V gene. The V gene end was trimmed by 5 bases and the J gene end by 6 bases; junction bases not matched to a gene: 7. CDR3 sequence reads: CASSPGTGISGELFF. In DNA, the CDR3 is TGTGCCAGCAGCCCCGGGACAGGGATTTCCGGGGAGCTGTTTTTT. Filled out from reference TRBV11-2 and TRBJ2-2, the complete variable domain reads EAGVAQSPRYKIIEKRQSVAFWCNPISGHATLYWYQQILGQGPKLLIQFQNNGVVDDSQLPKDRFSAERLKGVDSTLKIQPAKLEDSAVYLCASSPGTGISGELFFGEGSRLTVL.